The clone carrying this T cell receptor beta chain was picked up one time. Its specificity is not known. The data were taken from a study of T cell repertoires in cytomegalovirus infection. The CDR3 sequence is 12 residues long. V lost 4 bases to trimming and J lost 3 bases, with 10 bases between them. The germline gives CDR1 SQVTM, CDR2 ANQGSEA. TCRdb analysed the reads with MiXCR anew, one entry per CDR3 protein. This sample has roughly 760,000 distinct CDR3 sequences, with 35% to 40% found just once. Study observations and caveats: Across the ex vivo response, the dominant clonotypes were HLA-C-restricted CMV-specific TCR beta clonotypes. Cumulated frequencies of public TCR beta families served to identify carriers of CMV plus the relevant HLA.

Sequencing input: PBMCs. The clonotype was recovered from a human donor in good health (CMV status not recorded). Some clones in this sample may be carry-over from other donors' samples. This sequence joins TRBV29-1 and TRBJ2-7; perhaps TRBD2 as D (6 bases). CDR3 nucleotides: TGCAGCGTTGTTGCGGGGATCTACGAGCAGTACTTC. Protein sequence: CSVVAGIYEQYF.